This record looks at one T cell receptor beta chain sequence and its context. The data were taken from a study of blood T cell repertoires in COVID-19. Study background: Material from acute and convalescent COVID-19 was sourced from the United States, Italy and Spain. Sample material is recorded as cDNA or gDNA derived from T cells, B-cell-depleted T cells, or PBMCs.

With 7 bases clipped from V and 4 bases from J, the junction kept 6 bases outside the gene matches. There are 14 residues in the CDR3. Germline lookup yields CDR1 WNHNN and CDR2 SYGVQD (reference sequence). In the study's own analysis: Scientists estimated how many nucleated cells there were by amplifying reference gene primers. Assay: immunoSEQ multiplex PCR; the TCRdb copy retains only in-frame clones and omits some. Clonal size and the V and J genes are those of that table, whereas D and trimming came from the DNA. Of 280,000 or so clones detected, roughly 88% appear once; the ten largest clones hold over 6%.

What was sequenced was peripheral blood. V is TRBV10-1 and J is TRBJ1-1, with TRBD1 matching 10 bases. The TCR sequence derives from a woman under 40 who had recovered from COVID-19. The CDR3 region is CASTCRDRGTEAFF. The CDR3 coding sequence is TGCGCCAGCACCTGCAGGGACAGGGGCACTGAAGCTTTCTTT.